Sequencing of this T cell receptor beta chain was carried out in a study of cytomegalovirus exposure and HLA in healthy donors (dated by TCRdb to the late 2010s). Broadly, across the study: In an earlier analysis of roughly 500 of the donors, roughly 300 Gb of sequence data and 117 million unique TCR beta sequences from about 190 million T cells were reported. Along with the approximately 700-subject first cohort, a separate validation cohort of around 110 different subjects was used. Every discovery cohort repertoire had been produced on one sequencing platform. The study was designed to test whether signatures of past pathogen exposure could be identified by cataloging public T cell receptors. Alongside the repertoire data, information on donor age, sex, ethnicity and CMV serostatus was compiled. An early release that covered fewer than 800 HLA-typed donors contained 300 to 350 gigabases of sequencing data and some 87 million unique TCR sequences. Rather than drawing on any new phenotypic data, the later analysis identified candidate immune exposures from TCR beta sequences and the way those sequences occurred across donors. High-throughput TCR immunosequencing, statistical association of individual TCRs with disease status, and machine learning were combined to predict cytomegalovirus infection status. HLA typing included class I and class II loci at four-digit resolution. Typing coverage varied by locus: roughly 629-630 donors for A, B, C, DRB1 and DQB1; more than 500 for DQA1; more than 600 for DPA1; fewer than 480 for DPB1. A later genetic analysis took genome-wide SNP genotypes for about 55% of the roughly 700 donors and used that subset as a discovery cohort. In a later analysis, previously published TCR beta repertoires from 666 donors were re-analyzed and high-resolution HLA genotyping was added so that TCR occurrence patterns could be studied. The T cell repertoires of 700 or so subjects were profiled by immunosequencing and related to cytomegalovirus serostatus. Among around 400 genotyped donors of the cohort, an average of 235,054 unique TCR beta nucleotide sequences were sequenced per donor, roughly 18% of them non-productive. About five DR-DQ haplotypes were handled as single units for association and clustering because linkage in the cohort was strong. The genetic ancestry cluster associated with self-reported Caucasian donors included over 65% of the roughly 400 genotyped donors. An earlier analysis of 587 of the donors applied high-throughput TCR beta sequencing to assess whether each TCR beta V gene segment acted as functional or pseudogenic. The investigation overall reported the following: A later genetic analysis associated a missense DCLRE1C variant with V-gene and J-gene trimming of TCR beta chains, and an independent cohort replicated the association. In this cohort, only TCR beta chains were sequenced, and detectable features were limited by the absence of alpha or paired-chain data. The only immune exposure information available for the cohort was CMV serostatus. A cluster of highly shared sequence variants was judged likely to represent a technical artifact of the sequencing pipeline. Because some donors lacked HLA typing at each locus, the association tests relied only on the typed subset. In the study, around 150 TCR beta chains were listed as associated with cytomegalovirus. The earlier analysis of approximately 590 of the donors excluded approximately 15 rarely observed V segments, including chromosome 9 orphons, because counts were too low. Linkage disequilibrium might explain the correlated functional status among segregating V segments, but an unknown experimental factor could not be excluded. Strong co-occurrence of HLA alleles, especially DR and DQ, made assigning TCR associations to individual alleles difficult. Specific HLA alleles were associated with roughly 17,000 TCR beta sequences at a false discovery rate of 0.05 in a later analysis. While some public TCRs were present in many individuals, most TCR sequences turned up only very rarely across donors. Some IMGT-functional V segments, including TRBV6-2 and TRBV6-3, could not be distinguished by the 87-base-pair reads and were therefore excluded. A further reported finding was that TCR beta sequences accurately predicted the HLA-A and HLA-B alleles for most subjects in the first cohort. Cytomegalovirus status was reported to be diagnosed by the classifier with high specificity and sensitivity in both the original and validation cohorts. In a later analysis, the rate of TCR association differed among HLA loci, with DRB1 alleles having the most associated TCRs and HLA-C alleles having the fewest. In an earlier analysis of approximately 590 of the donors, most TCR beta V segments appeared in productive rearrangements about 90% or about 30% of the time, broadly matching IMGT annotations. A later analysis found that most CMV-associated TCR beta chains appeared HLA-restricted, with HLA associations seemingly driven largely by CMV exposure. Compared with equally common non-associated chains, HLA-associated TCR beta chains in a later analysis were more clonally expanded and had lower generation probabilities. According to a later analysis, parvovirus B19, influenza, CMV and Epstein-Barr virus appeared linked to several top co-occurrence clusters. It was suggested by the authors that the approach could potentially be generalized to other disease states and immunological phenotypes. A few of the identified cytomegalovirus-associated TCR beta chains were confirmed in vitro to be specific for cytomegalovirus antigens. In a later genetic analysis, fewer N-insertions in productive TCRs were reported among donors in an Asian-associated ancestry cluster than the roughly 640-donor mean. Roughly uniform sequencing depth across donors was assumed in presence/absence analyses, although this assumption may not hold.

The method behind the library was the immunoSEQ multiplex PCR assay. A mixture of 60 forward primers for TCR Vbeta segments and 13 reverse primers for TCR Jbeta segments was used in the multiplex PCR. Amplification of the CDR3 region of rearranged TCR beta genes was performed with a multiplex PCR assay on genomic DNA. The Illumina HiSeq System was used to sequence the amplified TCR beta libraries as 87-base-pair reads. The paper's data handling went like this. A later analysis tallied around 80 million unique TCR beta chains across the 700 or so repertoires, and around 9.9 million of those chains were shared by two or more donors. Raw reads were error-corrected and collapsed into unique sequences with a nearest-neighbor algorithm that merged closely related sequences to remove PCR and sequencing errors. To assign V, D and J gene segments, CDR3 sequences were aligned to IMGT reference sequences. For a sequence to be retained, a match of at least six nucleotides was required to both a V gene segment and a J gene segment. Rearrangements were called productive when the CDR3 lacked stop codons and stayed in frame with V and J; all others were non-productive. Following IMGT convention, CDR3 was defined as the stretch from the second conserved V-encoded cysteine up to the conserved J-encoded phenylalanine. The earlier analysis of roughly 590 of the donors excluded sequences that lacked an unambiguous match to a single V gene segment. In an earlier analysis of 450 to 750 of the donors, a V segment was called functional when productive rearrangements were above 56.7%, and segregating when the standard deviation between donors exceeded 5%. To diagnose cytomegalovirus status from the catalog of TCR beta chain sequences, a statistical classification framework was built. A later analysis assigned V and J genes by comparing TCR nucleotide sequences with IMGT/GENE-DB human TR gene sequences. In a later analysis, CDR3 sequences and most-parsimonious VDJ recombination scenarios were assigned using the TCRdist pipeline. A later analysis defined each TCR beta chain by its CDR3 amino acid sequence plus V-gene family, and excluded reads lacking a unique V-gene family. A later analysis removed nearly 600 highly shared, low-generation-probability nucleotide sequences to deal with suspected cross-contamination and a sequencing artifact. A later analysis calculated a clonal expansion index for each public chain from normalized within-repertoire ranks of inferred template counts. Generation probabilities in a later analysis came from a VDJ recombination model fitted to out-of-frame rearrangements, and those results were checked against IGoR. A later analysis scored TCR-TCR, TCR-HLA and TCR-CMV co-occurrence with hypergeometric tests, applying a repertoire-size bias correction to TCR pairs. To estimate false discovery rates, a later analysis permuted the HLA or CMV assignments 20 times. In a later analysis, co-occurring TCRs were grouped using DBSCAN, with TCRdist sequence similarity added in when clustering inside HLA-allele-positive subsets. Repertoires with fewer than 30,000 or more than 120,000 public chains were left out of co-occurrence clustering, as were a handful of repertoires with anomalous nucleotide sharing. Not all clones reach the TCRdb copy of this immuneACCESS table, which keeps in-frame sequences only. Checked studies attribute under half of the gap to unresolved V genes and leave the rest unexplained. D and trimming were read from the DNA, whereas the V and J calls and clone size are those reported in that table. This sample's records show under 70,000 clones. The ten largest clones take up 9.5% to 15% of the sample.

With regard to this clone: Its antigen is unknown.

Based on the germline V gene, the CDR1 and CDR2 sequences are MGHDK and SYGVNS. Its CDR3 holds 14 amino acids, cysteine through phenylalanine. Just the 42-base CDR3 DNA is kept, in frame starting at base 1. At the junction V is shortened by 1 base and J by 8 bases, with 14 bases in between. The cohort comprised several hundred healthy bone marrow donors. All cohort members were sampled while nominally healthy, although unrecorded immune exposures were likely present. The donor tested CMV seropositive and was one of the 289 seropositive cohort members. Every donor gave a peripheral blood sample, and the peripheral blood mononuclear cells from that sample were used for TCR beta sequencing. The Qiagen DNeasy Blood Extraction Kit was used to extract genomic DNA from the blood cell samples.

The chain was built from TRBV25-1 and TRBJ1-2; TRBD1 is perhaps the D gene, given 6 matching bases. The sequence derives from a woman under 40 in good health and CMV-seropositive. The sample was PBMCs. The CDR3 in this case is CASSELGAGEGYTF. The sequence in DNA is TGTGCCAGCAGTGAATTGGGGGCGGGGGAGGGCTACACCTTC.